The present entry profiles one TCR beta chain with its context. The germline gene is not matched at one end of the junction; a read error may be the cause. The CDR3 runs 15 residues. From germline, CDR1 is SGHDN and CDR2 FVKESK. This specimen belongs to a study of blood T cells in healthy people across ages. Turning to the study itself: T cells yielded about one barcoded beta molecule per two cells through template switching.

PCR was performed a second time for about 6 to 12 cycles using a sample-barcoded 5' primer and a J-beta primer mix. MiXCR, run by TCRdb on the 5' RACE reads, gives a single entry per CDR3 protein. The table records about 1.5 million distinct CDR3 sequences, approximately 42% of them present only once. Sequenced input: blood. V is TRBV14 and J is TRBJ2-1; 10 bases match TRBD2. The clonotype comes from a woman under 30 in good health. This CDR3 is CASSQAGGPLNEQFF. In nucleotides, the CDR3 is TGTGCCAGTAGCCAAGCGGGAGGGCCCCTCAATGAGCAGTTCTTC. The whole variable domain, remainder taken from reference TRBV14 and TRBJ2-1, is EAGVTQFPSHSVIEKGQTVTLRCDPISGHDNLYWYRRVMGKEIKFLLHFVKESKQDESGMPNNRFLAERTGGTYSTLKVQPAELEDSGVYFCASSQAGGPLNEQFFGPGTRLTVL.